These 19 T cell receptor beta chains came from one sample sequenced in a study of blood T cell repertoires in COVID-19. Sequencing used immunoSEQ multiplex PCR; TCRdb keeps in-frame clones, though not all of them. The sample comprises under 400,000 clones, nearly 90% of which are singletons, and about 6.5% rests with the top ten. Sequencing was done on a sample of peripheral blood. All receptors come from a man younger than 35 with active or convalescent COVID-19.

This chain connects TRBV7-3 to TRBJ2-1; 7 bases agree with TRBD2. This CDR3 comprises 16 residues. Germline values: CDR1 SGHTA, CDR2 FQGTGA. The V and J ends lost 1 base and 9 bases, in that order; junction bases with no gene match: 12. Written as DNA, the CDR3 is TGTGCCAGCAGCTTAAATGCAGCGGGAATTTCGGTTGAGCAGTTCTTC. Its translation: CASSLNAAGISVEQFF.

This sequence joins TRBV9 and TRBJ1-2; D possibly corresponds to TRBD1 (5 bases). V was clipped by 3 bases and J by 2 bases, with 8 bases between them. Germline V gives CDR1 SGDLS, CDR2 YYNGEE. The CDR3 sequence is 13 residues long. The CDR3 is CASSAGHNYGYTF. CDR3 nucleotides: TGTGCCAGCAGCGCAGGACACAACTATGGCTACACCTTC.

The chain has TRBV28 and TRBJ1-4, with unresolved D. The CDR3 is made up of 12 amino acids. V gave up 6 bases and J gave up 8 bases, with 10 bases separating them. The germline gives CDR1 MDHEN, CDR2 SYDVKM. The chain's CDR3 is CASSTGREKLFF. The CDR3 DNA reads as TGTGCCAGCAGCACCGGGAGGGAAAAACTGTTTTTT.

The chain has TRBV18 and TRBJ2-7; 10 nucleotides agree with TRBD1. Germline-derived CDR1 and CDR2 are KGHSH and LQKENI. With 6 bases clipped from V and 3 bases from J, the junction kept 5 bases outside the gene matches. CDR3 length equals 14 residues. This CDR3 is CASSTGTGDYEQYF. The CDR3 nucleotides read TGTGCCAGCTCCACCGGGACAGGGGACTACGAGCAGTACTTC.

This clone has only a few counts. This rearrangement joins TRBV6-5 to TRBJ2-1, with 9 bases fitting TRBD2. The CDR3 totals 15 residues. After removal of 4 bases from V and 7 bases from J, the junction contained 8 bases not matched to a gene. The V gene's germline CDR1 is MNHEY and CDR2 SVGAGI. The CDR3 sequence is CASSFGIAGENEQFF. CDR3 in DNA: TGTGCCAGCAGTTTTGGGATAGCGGGAGAAAATGAGCAGTTCTTC.

This chain uses TRBV7-9 with TRBJ1-5, with D hard to call. The CDR3 covers 12 residues. Germline CDR1 reads SEHNR; CDR2 reads FQNEAQ (reference sequence). The V and J ends lost 4 bases and 6 bases respectively, with 7 bases between them. The CDR3 sequence: CASSYNFQPQHF. The CDR3, as DNA: TGTGCCAGCAGCTATAATTTTCAGCCCCAGCATTTT.

This clone was observed once. The germline gene is not matched at one end of the junction; a read error may be the cause. This sequence joins TRBV19 and TRBJ2-7, with TRBD2 as a possible D gene (5 bases). The germline V gene encodes CDR1 LNHDA and CDR2 SQIVND (reference sequence). The CDR3 has 10 residues. The CDR3 sequence is CASSTGMRVF. Written as DNA, the CDR3 is TGTGCCAGTAGTACAGGTATGAGGGTCTTC.

This chain uses TRBV4-3 with TRBJ2-7; 11 nucleotides match TRBD2. There are 14 residues in the CDR3. Per germline, CDR1 LGHNA and CDR2 YSLEER. The V gene end was trimmed by 2 bases and the J gene end by 9 bases; junction bases not matched to a gene: 6. CDR3 nucleotide sequence: TGCGCCAGCAGCCAATACACTAGCGGGGGTGGGCAGTACTTC. This codes for CASSQYTSGGGQYF.

In its sample, this clone was seen a few times. The chain is built from TRBV27 and TRBJ1-4; 8 bases agree with TRBD1. Germline V CDR1 and CDR2: MNHEY, SMNVEV (reference sequence). This CDR3 comprises 14 residues. Trimming removed 6 bases from V and 8 bases from J; junction bases left unmatched: 8. Here the CDR3 DNA reads TGTGCCAGCAGGTACAGACAGGGGTCGGAAAAACTGTTTTTT. Encoded protein: CASRYRQGSEKLFF.

The chain links TRBV19 to TRBJ1-6; 10 bases align to TRBD1. With V trimmed by 5 bases and J by 8 bases, 6 bases remained unmatched. The CDR3 runs to 15 residues. Germline V gives CDR1 LNHDA, CDR2 SQIVND (reference sequence). The CDR3 region is CASSLSGTGDSPLHF. As DNA, the CDR3 is TGTGCCAGTAGTCTGTCCGGGACAGGGGATTCACCCCTCCACTTT. The full variable domain, completed using reference TRBV19 and TRBJ1-6, is DGGITQSPKYLFRKEGQNVTLSCEQNLNHDAMYWYRQDPGQGLRLIYYSQIVNDFQKGDIAEGYSVSREKKESFPLTVTSAQKNPTAFYLCASSLSGTGDSPLHFGNGTRLTVT.

The gene calls are TRBV10-1 and TRBJ2-5, with 7 bases identical to TRBD2. The length of the CDR3 is 18 residues. V shed 1 base, J shed 5 bases, and the junction held 16 bases outside the gene matches. Germline values: CDR1 WNHNN, CDR2 SYGVQD (reference sequence). CDR3 region: CASSEYLLAESNRETQYF. CDR3 DNA sequence: TGCGCCAGCAGTGAGTATTTGCTAGCGGAATCTAACCGGGAGACCCAGTACTTC.

This chain connects TRBV30 to TRBJ2-7; TRBD1 might be the D (5 bases). Trimming left V 0 bases short and J 4 bases short, with 13 bases between. Per the germline V gene, CDR1 is GTSNPN and CDR2 is SVGIG (reference sequence). The length of the CDR3 is 14 residues. The CDR3 region is CAWSVGKGPYEQYF. CDR3 in DNA: TGTGCCTGGAGTGTAGGCAAGGGGCCGTACGAGCAGTACTTC.

The chain links TRBV28 to TRBJ1-5; D may be TRBD1 (6 bases). CDR1 and CDR2 (germline): MDHEN, SYDVKM. Trimming cost V 5 bases and J 0 bases, with 14 bases left between them. This CDR3 is 16 amino acids long. The CDR3 loop reads CASSETGTHSNQPQHF. The CDR3 nucleotides are TGTGCCAGCAGTGAAACCGGGACACATAGCAATCAGCCCCAGCATTTT.

The rearrangement links TRBV7-3 to TRBJ1-1; D not resolved. This CDR3 has 13 amino acids. V gave up 5 bases and J gave up 1 base, with 8 bases separating them. CDR1 and CDR2 from the germline V gene are SGHTA and FQGTGA. The CDR3 bases are TGTGCCAGCAGCCCCATCGGGAACACTGAAGCTTTCTTT. This encodes CASSPIGNTEAFF. Based on the CDR3 plus reference TRBV7-3 and TRBJ1-1, the full variable domain is GAGVSQTPSNKVTEKGKYVELRCDPISGHTALYWYRQSLGQGPEFLIYFQGTGAADDSGLPNDRFFAVRPEGSVSTLKIQRTERGDSAVYLCASSPIGNTEAFFGQGTRLTVV.

The rearrangement joins TRBV9 to TRBJ1-1, with D unclear. Looked up from germline, CDR1 is SGDLS and CDR2 is YYNGEE. The CDR3 loop spans 13 amino acids. The V end was cut by 7 bases, the J end by 5 bases, with 15 bases between. CDR3 loop: CASRGAVETEAFF. DNA of the CDR3: TGTGCCAGCCGCGGCGCGGTTGAAACTGAAGCTTTCTTT.

The gene calls are TRBV19 and TRBJ1-2; no reliable D call. Germline V lookup: CDR1 LNHDA, CDR2 SQIVND (reference sequence). Trimming took off 3 bases at V and 1 base at J, with 6 bases between the two ends. This CDR3 has 13 amino acids. The CDR3 nucleotides are TGTGCCAGTAGTATGACGGGTAACTATGGCTACACCTTC. Translating it yields CASSMTGNYGYTF.

CDR3 amino acids: CASSQGLAGDIYEQYF. The CDR3 bases are TGCGCCAGCAGCCAGGGACTAGCGGGCGATATTTACGAGCAGTACTTC. The V call is TRBV4-3, the J call TRBJ2-7, with 12 bases matching TRBD2. Losses at the gene ends were 3 bases for V and 4 bases for J; bases not matched to a gene: 7. The CDR3 runs to 16 residues. Germline CDR1 reads LGHNA; CDR2 reads YSLEER.

The V call is TRBV6-5, the J call TRBJ1-1; 8 nucleotides match TRBD1. V lost 7 bases and J lost 1; bases outside the gene matches: 2. Germline lookup yields CDR1 MNHEY and CDR2 SVGAGI. The CDR3 contains 13 residues. CDR3 bases: TGTGCCAGCAAGGGACAGGCGAACACTGAAGCTTTCTTT. It codes for CASKGQANTEAFF.

The chain carries TRBV21-1 and TRBJ2-2; TRBD1, the table's D call, lacks a check against the DNA. TRBV21-1 is listed as a pseudogene. The CDR3 loop spans 13 amino acids. This chain's CDR3 is CASSNRQGGELFF. In nucleotides, the CDR3 is TGTGCCAGCAGCAACCGACAGGGCGGGGAGCTGTTTTTT.